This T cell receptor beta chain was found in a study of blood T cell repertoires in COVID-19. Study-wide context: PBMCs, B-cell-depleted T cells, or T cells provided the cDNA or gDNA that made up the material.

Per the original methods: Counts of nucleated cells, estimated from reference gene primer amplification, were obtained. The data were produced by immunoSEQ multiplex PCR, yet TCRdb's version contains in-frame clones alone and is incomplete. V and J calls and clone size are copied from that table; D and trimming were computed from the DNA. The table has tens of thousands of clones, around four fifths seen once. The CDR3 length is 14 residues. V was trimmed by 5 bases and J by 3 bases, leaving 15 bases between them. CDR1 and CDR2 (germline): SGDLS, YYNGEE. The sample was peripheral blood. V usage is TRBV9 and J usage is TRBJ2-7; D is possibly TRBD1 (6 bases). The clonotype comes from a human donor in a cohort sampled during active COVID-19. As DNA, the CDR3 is TGTGCCAGCAGTCGAGGGACACCGTACTACGAGCAGTACTTC. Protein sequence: CASSRGTPYYEQYF.